This T cell receptor (beta chain) was recorded in a study of shared clonotypes between healthy human individuals. As to this clone: The antigen remains unidentified.

Study findings and constraints: A handful of donors had 4% to 6.5% of their naive CD4 clonotypes in common. Generation of non-shared clonotypes was less probable than generation of clonotypes shared by all four donors. Naive subsets typically showed greater estimated richness than memory subsets.

The germline gives CDR1 SEHNR, CDR2 FQNEAQ (reference sequence). The CDR3 consists of 15 residues. Trimming cost V 3 bases and J 11 bases, with 20 bases left between them. Per the study methods: As immunoSEQ supplied junction-only sequences (without quality scores), filtering differed. Profiled with immunoSEQ multiplex PCR; TCRdb holds only in-frame clones, not every one. Clonal size and the V and J genes are those of that table, whereas D and trimming came from the DNA. The sample holds about 2.3 million clones, under 95% seen once. Sequencing used naive CD4+ T cells from PBMCs. Subset given: CD45RA+ positively selected. The receptor's source is a man younger than 30 in good health. Some clones in this sample may be carry-over from other donors' samples. The gene calls are TRBV7-9 and TRBJ2-1; possible D gene TRBD2, 6 bases. CDR3 loop: CASSLDLTTGEKQFF. DNA of the CDR3: TGTGCCAGCAGCTTGGACCTGACTACGGGGGAAAAGCAGTTCTTC.